A few counts support the clone carrying this T cell receptor (beta chain). As yet, its antigen is unknown. The data stem from a study of beta chain features in type 1 diabetes. Study information: No patient-donor differences in age, gender, total cells or subset yield. Study observations and caveats: The study found fewer insertions and more deletions at VDJ junctions in type 1 diabetes patients.

The investigators reverse transcribed all of the isolated RNA, so they sequenced expressed TCRB transcripts. The method was immunoSEQ multiplex PCR; TCRdb's version includes in-frame clones alone and lacks a portion of them. The profile covers 350,000 or so clones, with around 20% appearing a single time and under 0.05% taken by the ten largest. CD4+ naive, central memory, regulatory and stem cell-like memory cells were sorted via CD45RO/CCR7/CD25/CD127/CD95/CD27. Purities in excess of 98% were seen in all sorted populations. Germline CDR1 LNHDA, CDR2 SQIVND (reference sequence). Trimming left V 3 bases short and J 12 bases short, with 10 bases between. This CDR3 is 11 amino acids long.

The sequenced material came from naive CD4+ T cells from blood. This TCR came from a woman aged 18-29 years in good health. The V call is TRBV19, the J call TRBJ2-3; D may be TRBD1 (6 bases). CDR3 sequence reads: CASSILGHQYF. The CDR3 DNA follows: TGTGCCAGTAGTATCCTGGGACACCAGTATTTT.